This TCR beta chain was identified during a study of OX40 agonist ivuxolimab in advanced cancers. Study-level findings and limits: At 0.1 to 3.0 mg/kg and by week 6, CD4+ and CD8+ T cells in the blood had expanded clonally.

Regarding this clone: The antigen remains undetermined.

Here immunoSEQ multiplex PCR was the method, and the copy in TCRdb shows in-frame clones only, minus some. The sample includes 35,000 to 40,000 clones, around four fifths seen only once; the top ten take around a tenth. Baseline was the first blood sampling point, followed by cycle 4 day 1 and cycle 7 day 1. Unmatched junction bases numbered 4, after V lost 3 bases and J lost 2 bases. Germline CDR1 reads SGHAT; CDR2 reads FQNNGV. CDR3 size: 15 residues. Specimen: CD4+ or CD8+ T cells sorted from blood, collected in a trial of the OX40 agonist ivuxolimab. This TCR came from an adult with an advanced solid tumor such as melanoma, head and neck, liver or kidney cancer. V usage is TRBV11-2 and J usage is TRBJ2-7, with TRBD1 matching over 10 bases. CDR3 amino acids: CASSFDGQGAYEQYF. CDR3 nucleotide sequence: TGTGCCAGCAGCTTCGACGGACAGGGGGCCTACGAGCAGTACTTC.